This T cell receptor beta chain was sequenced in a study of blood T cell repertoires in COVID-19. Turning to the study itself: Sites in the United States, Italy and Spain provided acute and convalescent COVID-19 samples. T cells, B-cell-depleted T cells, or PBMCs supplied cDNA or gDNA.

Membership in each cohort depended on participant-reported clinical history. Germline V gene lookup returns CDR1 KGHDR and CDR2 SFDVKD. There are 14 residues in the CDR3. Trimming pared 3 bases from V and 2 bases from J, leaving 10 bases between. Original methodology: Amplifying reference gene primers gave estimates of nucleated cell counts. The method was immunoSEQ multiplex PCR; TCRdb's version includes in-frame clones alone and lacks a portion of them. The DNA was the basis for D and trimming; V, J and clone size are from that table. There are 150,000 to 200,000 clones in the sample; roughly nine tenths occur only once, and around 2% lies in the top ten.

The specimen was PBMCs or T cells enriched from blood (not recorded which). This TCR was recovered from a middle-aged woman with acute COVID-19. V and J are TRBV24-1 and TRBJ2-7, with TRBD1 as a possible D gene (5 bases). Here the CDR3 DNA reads TGTGCCACCAGTGATCCGACAGCGCCCTACGAGCAGTACTTC. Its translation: CATSDPTAPYEQYF.